This T cell receptor (beta chain) was profiled in a study of T cell responses to AZD1222 COVID-19 vaccine. The CDR3 length is 16 residues. V was pared by 2 bases and J by 0 bases, with 13 bases between. From germline, CDR1 is MNHEY and CDR2 SVGAGI. Profiled with immunoSEQ multiplex PCR; TCRdb holds only in-frame clones, not every one. Of about 200,000 clones listed, roughly nine tenths were seen once; the top ten hold under 4%. This clonotype originated in an adult who received the AZD1222 COVID-19 vaccine. The chain carries TRBV6-5 and TRBJ1-2; perhaps TRBD1 as D (5 bases). Source: peripheral blood, taken 28 days after the second AZD1222 dose. CDR3 region: CASSYLQDKPNYGYTF. The DNA for the CDR3 is TGTGCCAGCAGTTACCTCCAGGACAAACCTAACTATGGCTACACCTTC.